This record concerns one T cell receptor (beta chain) sequence. The target antigen is unknown. Without exception, sorted populations had purity beyond 95%. The CDR3 runs to 11 residues. V lost 6 bases, J lost 6 bases, and 9 bases lay in between. Germline CDR1 DFQATT, CDR2 SNEGSKA (reference sequence). Reverse transcription of all isolated RNA meant that expressed TCRB transcripts were sequenced. Mean read depth for naive, central memory and regulatory T cell samples was approximately 3.57 million reads. Sequenced by immunoSEQ multiplex PCR; TCRdb stores in-frame clones only, minus some. The sample has about 160,000 clones, 8.5% to 10% seen once. This record comes from a study of beta chain features in type 1 diabetes. Findings and caveats of the study: Significant though moderate, a shortening of TCRB CDR3s appeared in all four CD4+ subsets of Type 1 diabetes patients. Compared to healthy donors, patients appeared to have naive, central memory and Treg TCRB repertoires that were more alike. Insertions were fewer and deletions more numerous at VDJ junctions in type 1 diabetes patients.

The chain employs TRBV20-1 and TRBJ2-1; TRBD2 is a possible D gene (6 bases). The clonotype originates from a woman in her thirties with type 1 diabetes. The material sequenced was central memory CD4+ T cells from blood. The CDR3 loop reads CSALAINEQFF. The CDR3 DNA sequence: TGCAGTGCCCTAGCGATCAATGAGCAGTTCTTC.